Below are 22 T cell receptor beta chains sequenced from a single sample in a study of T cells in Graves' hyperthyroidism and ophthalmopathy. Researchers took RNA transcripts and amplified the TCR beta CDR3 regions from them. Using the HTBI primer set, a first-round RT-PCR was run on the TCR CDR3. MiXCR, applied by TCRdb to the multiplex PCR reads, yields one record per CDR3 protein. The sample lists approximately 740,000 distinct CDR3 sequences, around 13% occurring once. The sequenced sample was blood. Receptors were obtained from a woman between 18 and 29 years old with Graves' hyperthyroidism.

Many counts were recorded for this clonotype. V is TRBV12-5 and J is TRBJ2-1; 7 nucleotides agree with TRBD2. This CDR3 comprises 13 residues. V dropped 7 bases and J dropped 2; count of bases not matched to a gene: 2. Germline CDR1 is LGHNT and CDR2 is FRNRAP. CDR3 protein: CASASGAYNEQFF. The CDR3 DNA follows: TGTGCTAGTGCGAGCGGGGCCTACAATGAGCAGTTCTTC.

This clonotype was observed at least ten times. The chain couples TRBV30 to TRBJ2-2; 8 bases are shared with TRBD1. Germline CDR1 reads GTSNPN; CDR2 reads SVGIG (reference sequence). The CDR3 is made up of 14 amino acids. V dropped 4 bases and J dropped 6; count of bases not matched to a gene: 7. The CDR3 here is CAWIKETGAGELFF. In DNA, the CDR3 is TGTGCCTGGATTAAAGAGACAGGGGCCGGGGAGCTGTTTTTT.

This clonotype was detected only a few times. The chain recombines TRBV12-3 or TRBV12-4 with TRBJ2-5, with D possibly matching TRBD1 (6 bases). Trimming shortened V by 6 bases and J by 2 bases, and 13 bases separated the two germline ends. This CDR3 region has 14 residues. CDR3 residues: CASSRGVGQETQYF. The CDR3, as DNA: TGTGCCAGCAGCAGGGGTGTGGGTCAAGAGACCCAGTACTTC.

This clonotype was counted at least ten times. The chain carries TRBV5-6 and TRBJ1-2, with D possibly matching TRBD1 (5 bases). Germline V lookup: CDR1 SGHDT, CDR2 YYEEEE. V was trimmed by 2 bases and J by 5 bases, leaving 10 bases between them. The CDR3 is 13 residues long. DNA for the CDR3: TGTGCCAGCAGCTTCGGGGGGATGTATGGCTACACCTTC. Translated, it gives CASSFGGMYGYTF.

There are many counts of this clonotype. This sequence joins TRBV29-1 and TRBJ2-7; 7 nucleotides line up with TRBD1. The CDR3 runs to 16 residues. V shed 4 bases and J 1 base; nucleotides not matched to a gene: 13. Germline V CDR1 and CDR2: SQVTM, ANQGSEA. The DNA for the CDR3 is TGCAGCGTTGTGGTGGCAGGGGGAGAGGGGTCCTACGAGCAGTACTTC. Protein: CSVVVAGGEGSYEQYF.

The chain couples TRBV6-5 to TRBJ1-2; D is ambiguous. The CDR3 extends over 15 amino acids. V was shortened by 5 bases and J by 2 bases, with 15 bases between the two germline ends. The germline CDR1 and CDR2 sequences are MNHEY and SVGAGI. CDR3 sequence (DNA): TGTGCCAGCAGTCCCTCCCCTGGGGTAAACTATGGCTACACCTTC. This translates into CASSPSPGVNYGYTF.

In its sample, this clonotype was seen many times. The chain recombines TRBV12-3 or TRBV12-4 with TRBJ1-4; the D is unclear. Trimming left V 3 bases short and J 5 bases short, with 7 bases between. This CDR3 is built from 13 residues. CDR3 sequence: CASSFEGNEKLFF. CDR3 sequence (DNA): TGTGCCAGCAGTTTTGAGGGAAATGAAAAACTGTTTTTT.

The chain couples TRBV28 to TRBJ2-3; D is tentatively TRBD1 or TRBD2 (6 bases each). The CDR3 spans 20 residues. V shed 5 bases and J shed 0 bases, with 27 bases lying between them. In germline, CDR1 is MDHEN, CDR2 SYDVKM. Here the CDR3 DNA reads TGTGCCAGCAGTCCTTCGCAGGGGCTTTTCGCGGGAACTAGCACAGATACGCAGTATTTT. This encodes CASSPSQGLFAGTSTDTQYF.

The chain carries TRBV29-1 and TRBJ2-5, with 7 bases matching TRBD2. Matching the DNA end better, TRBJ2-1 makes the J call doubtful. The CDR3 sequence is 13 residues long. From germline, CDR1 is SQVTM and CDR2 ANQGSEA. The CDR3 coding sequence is TGCAGCGTTGATGTGGGGAGGGGTAAGACCCAGTTCTTC. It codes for CSVDVGRGKTQFF.

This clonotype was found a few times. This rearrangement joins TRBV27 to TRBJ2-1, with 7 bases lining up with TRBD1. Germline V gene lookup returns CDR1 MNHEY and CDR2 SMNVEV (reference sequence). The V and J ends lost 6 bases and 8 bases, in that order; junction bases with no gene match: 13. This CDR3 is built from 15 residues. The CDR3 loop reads CASRDLGGSRDEQFF. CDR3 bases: TGTGCCAGCAGGGACCTAGGGGGCTCTAGGGATGAGCAGTTCTTC.

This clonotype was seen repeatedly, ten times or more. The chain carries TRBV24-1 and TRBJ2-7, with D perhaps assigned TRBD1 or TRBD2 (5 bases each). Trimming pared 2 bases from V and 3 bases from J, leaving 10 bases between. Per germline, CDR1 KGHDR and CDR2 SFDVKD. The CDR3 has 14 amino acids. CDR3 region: CATSDYGTFYEQYF. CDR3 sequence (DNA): TGTGCCACCAGTGATTACGGGACCTTCTACGAGCAGTACTTC.

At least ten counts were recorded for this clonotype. CDR3: CASSLSAGDEQFF. The CDR3 bases are TGTGCCAGCAGCTTATCGGCCGGGGATGAGCAGTTCTTC. The genes are TRBV13 and TRBJ2-1; TRBD2 might be the D (5 bases). V was trimmed by 2 bases and J by 8 bases, leaving 10 bases between them. The germline V gene encodes CDR1 PRHDT and CDR2 FYEKMQ (reference sequence). The CDR3 is made up of 13 amino acids.

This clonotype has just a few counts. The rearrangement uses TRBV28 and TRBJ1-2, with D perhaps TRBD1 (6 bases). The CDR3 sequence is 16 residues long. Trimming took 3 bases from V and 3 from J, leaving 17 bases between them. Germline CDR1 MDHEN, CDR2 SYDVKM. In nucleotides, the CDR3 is TGTGCCAGCAGTTTGCGGGGGCGTATCGTCTACTATGGCTACACCTTC. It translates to CASSLRGRIVYYGYTF.

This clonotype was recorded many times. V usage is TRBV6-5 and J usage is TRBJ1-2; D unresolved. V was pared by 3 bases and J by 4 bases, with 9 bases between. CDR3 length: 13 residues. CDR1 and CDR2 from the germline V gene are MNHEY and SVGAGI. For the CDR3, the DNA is TGTGCCAGCAGTTATAACGTAGGCTATGGCTACACCTTC. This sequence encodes CASSYNVGYGYTF.

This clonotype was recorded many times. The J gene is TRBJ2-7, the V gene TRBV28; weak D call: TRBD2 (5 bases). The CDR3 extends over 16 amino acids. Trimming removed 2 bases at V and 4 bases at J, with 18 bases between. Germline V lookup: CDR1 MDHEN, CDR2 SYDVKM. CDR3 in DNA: TGTGCCAGCAGTTTACCACCCTGGGGAGTTGGTTACGAGCAGTACTTC. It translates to CASSLPPWGVGYEQYF.

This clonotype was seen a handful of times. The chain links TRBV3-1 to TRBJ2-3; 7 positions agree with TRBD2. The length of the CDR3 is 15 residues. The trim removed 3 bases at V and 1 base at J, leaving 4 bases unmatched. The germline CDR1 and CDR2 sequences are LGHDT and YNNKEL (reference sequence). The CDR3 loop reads CASSQTGRRTDTQYF. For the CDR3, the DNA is TGTGCCAGCAGCCAGACCGGGAGGCGCACAGATACGCAGTATTTT.

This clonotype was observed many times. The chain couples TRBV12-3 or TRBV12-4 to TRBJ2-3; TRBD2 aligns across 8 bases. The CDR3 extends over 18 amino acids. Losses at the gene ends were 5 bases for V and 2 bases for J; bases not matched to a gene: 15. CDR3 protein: CASSLPSGSGLVTDTQYF. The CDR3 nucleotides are TGTGCCAGCAGTCTACCGAGCGGGAGCGGACTTGTCACAGATACGCAGTATTTT.

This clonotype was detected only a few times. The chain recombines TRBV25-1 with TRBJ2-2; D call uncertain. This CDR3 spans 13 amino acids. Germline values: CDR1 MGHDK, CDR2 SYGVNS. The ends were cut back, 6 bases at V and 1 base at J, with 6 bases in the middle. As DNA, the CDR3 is TGTGCCAGCAGGGGTTTGAACACCGGGGAGCTGTTTTTT. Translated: CASRGLNTGELFF.

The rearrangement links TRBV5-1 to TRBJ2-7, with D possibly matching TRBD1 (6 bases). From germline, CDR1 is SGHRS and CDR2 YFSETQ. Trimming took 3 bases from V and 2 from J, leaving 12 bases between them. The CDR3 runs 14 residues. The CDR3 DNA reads TGCGCCAGCAGCTCTAGGGGACACCCCTACGAGCAGTACTTC. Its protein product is CASSSRGHPYEQYF.

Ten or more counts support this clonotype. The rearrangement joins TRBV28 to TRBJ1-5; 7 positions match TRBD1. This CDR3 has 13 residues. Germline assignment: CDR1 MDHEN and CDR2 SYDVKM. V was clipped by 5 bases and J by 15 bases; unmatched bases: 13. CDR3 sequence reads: CASSPLGQANRHF. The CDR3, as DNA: TGTGCCAGCAGTCCCCTCGGACAGGCCAACCGGCATTTT.

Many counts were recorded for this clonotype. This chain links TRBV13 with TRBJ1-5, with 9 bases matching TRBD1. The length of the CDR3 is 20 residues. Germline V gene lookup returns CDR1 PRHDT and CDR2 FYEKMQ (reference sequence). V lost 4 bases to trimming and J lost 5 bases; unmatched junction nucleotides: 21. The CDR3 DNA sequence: TGTGCCAGCAGCTCGGCCGGGACAGGGATTCATCCCCGTAAACATCAGCCCCAGCATTTT. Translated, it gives CASSSAGTGIHPRKHQPQHF.

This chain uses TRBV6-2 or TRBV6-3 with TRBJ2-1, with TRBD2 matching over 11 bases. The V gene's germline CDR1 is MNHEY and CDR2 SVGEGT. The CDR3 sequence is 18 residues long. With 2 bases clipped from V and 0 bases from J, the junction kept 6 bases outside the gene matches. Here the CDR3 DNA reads TGTGCCAGCAGTTACAGGACTAGCGGGCCCATCTCCTACAATGAGCAGTTCTTC. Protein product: CASSYRTSGPISYNEQFF.